This TCR beta chain came from a study of early T cells in non-severe SARS-CoV-2 infection (dated by TCRdb to about 2021). Regarding the complete study: Bulk RNA from unsorted whole blood was used for TCR sequencing, so alpha and beta chains could not be paired. The study at large found these results: VDJdb matching was skewed toward anti-spike CD8 responses and likely underestimated virus-specific expansions by missing private and CD4 specificities.

This clonotype was detected many times. Its antigen is still unknown. No much larger clonotype is one base removed from it; base qualities were not supplied. V sheds 3 bases and J sheds 1 base, leaving 12 bases between their ends. From cysteine to phenylalanine, the CDR3 is 15 amino acids long. The entry retains the CDR3 DNA only, 45 bases that are in frame from base 1. CDR1 ENHRY and CDR2 SYGVKD were looked up in the germline V gene. A case-control design nested within a healthcare worker cohort in London, UK, was used, with weekly nasopharyngeal swab PCR tests and blood sampling performed. Healthcare workers were recruited between 23 and 31 March 2020, during the week of the UK lockdown, and were followed weekly for up to roughly 15 weeks. The library was built by means of 5' RACE. This sample was sequenced with a NextSeq 500. Unique molecular identifiers were attached to individual cDNA molecules in the TCR library protocol so that sequencing error and PCR bias could be corrected. TCR alpha and beta chains were both sequenced, and the abundances of alpha and beta sequences in each sample were closely correlated with each other. In the original analysis: Decombinator V4 was used to annotate TCR sequences for V gene, J gene and CDR3. Expanded TCRs were defined as changing significantly between any two time points under a Poisson model with p below 0.0001. TCR abundances were normalised to the total number of TCRs sequenced per sample and were expressed as counts per million. TRAV1-2 paired with TRAJ12, TRAJ20 or TRAJ33 defined MAIT TCRs, while TRAV10 paired with TRAJ18 defined iNKT TCRs. VDJdb, accessed 1 November 2021, was searched for CMV, EBV and SARS-CoV-2 annotated TCRs, excluding TCRs annotated for multiple antigens. TCRdb trimmed public reads at Q25 via fastp, called clones via MiXCR and kept in-frame beta chains. Rows with a matching CDR3 protein are joined into one entry that keeps the most common DNA and genes. For this entry, the V and J calls and clone size follow TCRdb and not the study's own pipeline. The sample includes 55,000 to 70,000 distinct CDR3 sequences, with around 4.9% observed a single time. Of the sample, 4.9% falls within the top ten clones.

The source of this sequence is an adult who was a healthcare worker with PCR-confirmed SARS-CoV-2 infection or an uninfected control (not recorded which). The sequence links TRBV10-3 to TRBJ1-2; TRBD1 is possibly the D segment (5 matching bases). Input material: whole blood. The sequence in DNA is TGTGCCATCAGTGACCCCGGGGGAAGTAACTATGGCTACACCTTC. Protein translation: CAISDPGGSNYGYTF.